What follows describes a single T cell receptor beta chain. The record originates from a study of blood T cell repertoires in COVID-19. Study as a whole: COVID-19 samples from acute and convalescent phases originated in the United States, Italy and Spain. Sources were T cells, B-cell-depleted T cells, or PBMCs; the material itself was cDNA or gDNA.

Per the study methods: Reference gene primer amplification gave nucleated cell count estimates. Profiled with immunoSEQ multiplex PCR; TCRdb holds only in-frame clones, not every one. The V and J calls and clone size are taken from that table; D and trimming were inferred from the DNA. The sample lists some 130,000 clones; more than 75% were seen once. The CDR3 covers 14 residues. V lost 10 bases to trimming and J lost 4 bases; unmatched junction nucleotides: 11. Per the germline V gene, CDR1 is MNHEY and CDR2 is SVGAGI. V gene TRBV6-5 combines with J gene TRBJ1-1, with 8 positions matching TRBD1. Specimen: peripheral blood. The TCR was taken from a man between 45 and 60 years old with active COVID-19. CDR3 DNA sequence: TGTGCCACCACGCTGGCAGACAGGGGCACTGAAGCTTTCTTT. Translated: CATTLADRGTEAFF.